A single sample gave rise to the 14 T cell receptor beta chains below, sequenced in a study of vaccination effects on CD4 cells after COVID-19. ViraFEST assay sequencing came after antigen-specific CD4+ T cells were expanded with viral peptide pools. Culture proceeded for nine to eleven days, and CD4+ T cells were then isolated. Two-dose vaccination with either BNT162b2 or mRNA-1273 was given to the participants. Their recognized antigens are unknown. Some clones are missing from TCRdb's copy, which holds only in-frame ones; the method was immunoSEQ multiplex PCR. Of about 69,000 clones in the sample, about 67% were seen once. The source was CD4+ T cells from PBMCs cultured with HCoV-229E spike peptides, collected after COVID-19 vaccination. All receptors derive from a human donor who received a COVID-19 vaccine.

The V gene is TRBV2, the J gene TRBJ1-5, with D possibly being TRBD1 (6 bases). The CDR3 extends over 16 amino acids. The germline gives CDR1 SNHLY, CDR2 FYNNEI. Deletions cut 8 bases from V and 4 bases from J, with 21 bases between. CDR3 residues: CASQKGGDPGNQPQHF. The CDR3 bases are TGTGCCAGCCAAAAGGGGGGGGATCCGGGAAATCAGCCCCAGCATTTT.

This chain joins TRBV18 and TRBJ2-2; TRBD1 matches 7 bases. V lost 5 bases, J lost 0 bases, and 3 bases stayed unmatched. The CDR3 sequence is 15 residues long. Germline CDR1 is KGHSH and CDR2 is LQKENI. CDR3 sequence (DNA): TGTGCCAGCTCAACGGGACAGACGAACACCGGGGAGCTGTTTTTT. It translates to CASSTGQTNTGELFF.

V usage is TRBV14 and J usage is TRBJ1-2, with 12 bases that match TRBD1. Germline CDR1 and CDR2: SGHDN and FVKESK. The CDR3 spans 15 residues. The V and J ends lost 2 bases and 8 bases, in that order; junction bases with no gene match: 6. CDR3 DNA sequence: TGTGCCAGCAGCCAACTTGGGACAGGGGGCCGCGGCTACACCTTC. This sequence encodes CASSQLGTGGRGYTF.

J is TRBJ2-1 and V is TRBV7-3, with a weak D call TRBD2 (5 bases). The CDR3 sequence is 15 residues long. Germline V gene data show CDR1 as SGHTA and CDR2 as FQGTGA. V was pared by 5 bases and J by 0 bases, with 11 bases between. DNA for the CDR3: TGTGCCAGCAGCCAGGACTTGAGCTCCTACAATGAGCAGTTCTTC. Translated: CASSQDLSSYNEQFF. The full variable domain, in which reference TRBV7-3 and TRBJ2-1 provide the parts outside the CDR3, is GAGVSQTPSNKVTEKGKYVELRCDPISGHTALYWYRQSLGQGPEFLIYFQGTGAADDSGLPNDRFFAVRPEGSVSTLKIQRTERGDSAVYLCASSQDLSSYNEQFFGPGTRLTVL.

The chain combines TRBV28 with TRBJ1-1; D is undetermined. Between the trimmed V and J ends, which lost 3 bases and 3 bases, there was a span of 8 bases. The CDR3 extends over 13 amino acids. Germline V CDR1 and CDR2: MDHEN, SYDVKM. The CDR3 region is CASSFTEYTEAFF. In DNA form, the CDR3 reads TGTGCCAGCAGTTTCACGGAATACACTGAAGCTTTCTTT.

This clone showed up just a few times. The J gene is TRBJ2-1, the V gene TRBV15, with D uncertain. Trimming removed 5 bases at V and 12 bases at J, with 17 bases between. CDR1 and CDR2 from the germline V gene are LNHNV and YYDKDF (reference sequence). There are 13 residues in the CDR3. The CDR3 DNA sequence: TGTGCCACCAGCGGAGCAACCCTTGGTGCGCAGTTCTTC. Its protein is CATSGATLGAQFF.

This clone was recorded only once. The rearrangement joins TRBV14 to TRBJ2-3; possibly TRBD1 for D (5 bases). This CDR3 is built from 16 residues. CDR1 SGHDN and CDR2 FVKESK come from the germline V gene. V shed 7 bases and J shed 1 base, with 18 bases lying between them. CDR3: CASMQKGHLGTDTQYF. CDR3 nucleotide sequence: TGTGCCAGCATGCAAAAGGGGCATTTAGGCACAGATACGCAGTATTTT.

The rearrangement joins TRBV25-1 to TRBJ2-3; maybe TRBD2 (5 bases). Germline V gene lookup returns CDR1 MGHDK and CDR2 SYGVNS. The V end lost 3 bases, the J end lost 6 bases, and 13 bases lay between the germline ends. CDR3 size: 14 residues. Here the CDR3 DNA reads TGTGCCAGCAGTGATAACGGGATTGTGGATACGCAGTATTTT. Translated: CASSDNGIVDTQYF.

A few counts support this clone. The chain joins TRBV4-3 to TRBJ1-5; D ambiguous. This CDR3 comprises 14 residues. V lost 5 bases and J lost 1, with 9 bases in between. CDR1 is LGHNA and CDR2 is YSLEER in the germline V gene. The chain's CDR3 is CASSYGLSNQPQHF. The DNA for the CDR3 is TGCGCCAGCAGCTACGGACTGAGCAATCAGCCCCAGCATTTT.

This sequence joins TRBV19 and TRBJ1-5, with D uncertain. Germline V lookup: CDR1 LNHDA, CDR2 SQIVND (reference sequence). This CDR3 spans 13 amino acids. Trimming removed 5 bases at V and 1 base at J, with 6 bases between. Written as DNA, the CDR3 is TGTGCCAGTAGTTACGAGAGCAATCAGCCCCAGCATTTT. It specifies CASSYESNQPQHF.

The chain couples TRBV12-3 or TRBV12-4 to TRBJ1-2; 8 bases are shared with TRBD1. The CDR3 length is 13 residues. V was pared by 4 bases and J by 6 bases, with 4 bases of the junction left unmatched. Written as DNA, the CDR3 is TGTGCCAGCAGTTCCGGACAGGGTAATGGCTACACCTTC. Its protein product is CASSSGQGNGYTF.

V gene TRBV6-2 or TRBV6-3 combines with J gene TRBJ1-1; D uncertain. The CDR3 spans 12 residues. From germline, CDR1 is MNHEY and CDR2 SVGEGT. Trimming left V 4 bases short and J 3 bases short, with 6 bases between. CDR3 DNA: TGTGCCAGCAGTTTGGGTTACACTGAAGCTTTCTTT. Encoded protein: CASSLGYTEAFF.

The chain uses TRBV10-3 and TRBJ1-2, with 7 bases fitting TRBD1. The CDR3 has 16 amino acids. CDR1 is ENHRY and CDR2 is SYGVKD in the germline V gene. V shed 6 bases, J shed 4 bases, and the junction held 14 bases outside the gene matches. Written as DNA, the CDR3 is TGTGCCATCAGCGAATTCAGGGACAGAGGGCCCTATGGCTACACCTTC. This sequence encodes CAISEFRDRGPYGYTF.

CDR3 sequence (DNA): TGCGCCAGCAGTCCGGAGGTGAGCACCGGGGAGCTGTTTTTT. As protein: CASSPEVSTGELFF. The gene calls are TRBV5-1 and TRBJ2-2; possible D gene TRBD2, 5 bases. This CDR3 is 14 amino acids long. Germline V gene data show CDR1 as SGHRS and CDR2 as YFSETQ. The ends were cut back, 5 bases at V and 4 bases at J, with 12 bases in the middle.